This T cell receptor beta chain was identified during a study of PD-L1 blockade in urothelial cancer. Across the whole study: Patients took up atezolizumab at some point between 2014 and 2015 at 1,200 mg intravenously every 3 weeks. Before enrollment, 0 to 3 chemotherapy regimens had been given to patients. Whole-study findings and limits: Lower than median blood TCR clonality before treatment predicted better survival.

A remark on this clone: Antigen unknown.

The time point denotes: pretreatment peripheral blood. PCRs were each spiked with synthetic TCR analog templates. Profiling relied on immunoSEQ multiplex PCR, and the TCRdb table lists in-frame clones only, not all of them. This table holds 80,000 to 90,000 clones, about 84% found once. Trimming stripped 2 bases from V and 6 bases from J, with 11 bases between. CDR3 length: 14 residues. CDR1 is LNHDA, CDR2 SQIVND, per germline (reference sequence). The chain combines TRBV19 with TRBJ2-1; D remains ambiguous. This specimen was PBMCs, taken around atezolizumab (anti-PD-L1) treatment. The clonotype was recovered from a man aged 55-75 years with urothelial cancer. Here the CDR3 reads CASSISVVGNEQFF. The CDR3 DNA sequence: TGTGCCAGTAGTATAAGCGTTGTGGGCAATGAGCAGTTCTTC.